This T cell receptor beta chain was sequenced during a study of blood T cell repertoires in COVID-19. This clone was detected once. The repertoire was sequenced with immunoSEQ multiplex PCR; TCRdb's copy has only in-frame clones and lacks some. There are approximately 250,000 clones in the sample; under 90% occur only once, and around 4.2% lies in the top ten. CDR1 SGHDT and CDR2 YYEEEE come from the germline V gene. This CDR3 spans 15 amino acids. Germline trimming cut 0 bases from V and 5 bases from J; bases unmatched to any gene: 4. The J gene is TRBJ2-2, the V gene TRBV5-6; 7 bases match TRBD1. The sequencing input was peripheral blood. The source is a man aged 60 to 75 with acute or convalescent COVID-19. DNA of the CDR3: TGTGCCAGCAGCTTGGACAGGGGAAGAACCGGGGAGCTGTTTTTT. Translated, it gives CASSLDRGRTGELFF.